One and the same sample provided the 27 T cell receptor beta chains below, sequenced in a study of post-analysis software for immune sequencing data. Every TCR beta cDNA library bore unique molecular identifiers. TCRdb processed the PCR reads anew with MiXCR; each CDR3 protein has one entry. The table shows some 500,000 distinct CDR3 sequences, with over 35% occurring only once. The study's findings and limits: Roughly 5 TRBV segments, TRBV5-6, TRBV5-1 and TRBV20-1 among them, were found more frequent in patients than controls.

Their antigens are not known. The sample taken for sequencing was blood. All receptors come from a girl under 18 with multiple sclerosis.

The chain uses TRBV6-2 or TRBV6-3 and TRBJ2-3; a weak D match, TRBD2 (6 bases). From germline, CDR1 is MNHEY and CDR2 SVGEGT. V lost 2 bases and J 3 bases, leaving 36 bases between the germline ends. The CDR3 sequence is 23 residues long. In DNA form, the CDR3 reads TGTGCCAGCAGTTACCCTACCCCTAGCGAAAAGTTTTGGGCGGAGGATCTTACAGATACGCAGTATTTT. This sequence encodes CASSYPTPSEKFWAEDLTDTQYF.

This clonotype was found once. The genes are TRBV20-1 and TRBJ2-1; possible D gene TRBD2, 5 bases. Germline assignment: CDR1 DFQATT and CDR2 SNEGSKA (reference sequence). The CDR3 has 13 amino acids. V dropped 5 bases and J dropped 6 bases, with 14 bases sitting between them. As DNA, the CDR3 is TGCAGTGCTCTAGGCCCAGCGGTCAATGAGCAGTTCTTC. This gives the protein CSALGPAVNEQFF.

The chain recombines TRBV12-3 or TRBV12-4 with TRBJ2-7; tentatively, D is TRBD2 (5 bases). Trimming left V 3 bases short and J 2 bases short, with 14 bases between. The CDR3 consists of 15 residues. The CDR3 loop is CASSLGDRGPYEQYF. The CDR3 DNA reads TGTGCCAGCAGTTTGGGAGACCGAGGCCCCTACGAGCAGTACTTC.

The chain uses TRBV28 and TRBJ2-3, with TRBD2 matching over 9 bases. This CDR3 comprises 16 residues. Germline-derived CDR1 and CDR2 are MDHEN and SYDVKM. V lost 2 bases to trimming and J lost 1 base; unmatched junction nucleotides: 4. CDR3 sequence reads: CASSLISGGRTDTQYF. The DNA of the CDR3 is TGTGCCAGCAGTTTAATCAGCGGGGGGCGCACAGATACGCAGTATTTT.

This sequence joins TRBV5-1 and TRBJ2-5; D remains ambiguous. The V gene's germline CDR1 is SGHRS and CDR2 YFSETQ. The CDR3 has 15 residues. Trimming removed 3 bases at V and 0 bases at J, with 12 bases between. Written as DNA, the CDR3 is TGCGCCAGCAGCTCAGGACGGCCGTACCAAGAGACCCAGTACTTC. Translating it yields CASSSGRPYQETQYF.

V usage is TRBV13 and J usage is TRBJ2-3; D could derive from TRBD1 or TRBD2 (5 bases each). The CDR3 has 17 residues. Germline V gene data show CDR1 as PRHDT and CDR2 as FYEKMQ (reference sequence). The V and J ends lost 1 base and 3 bases respectively, with 17 bases between them. CDR3 region: CASSLEEEKGLTDTQYF. The CDR3 nucleotides are TGTGCCAGCAGCTTAGAGGAGGAAAAGGGGCTTACAGATACGCAGTATTTT.

In its sample, this clonotype was seen a few times. The genes are TRBV12-3 or TRBV12-4 and TRBJ2-1; TRBD2 agrees at 8 bases. The V segment lost 6 bases and the J segment 5 bases; nucleotides outside the gene matches: 12. The length of the CDR3 is 16 residues. The CDR3 protein is CASRLGPGGPDNEQFF. CDR3 nucleotides: TGTGCCAGCAGATTGGGGCCGGGAGGGCCAGACAATGAGCAGTTCTTC.

The CDR3 sequence: CASSLGPRGRESNEQYF. CDR3 DNA: TGCGCCAGCAGCTTGGGGCCTCGTGGCCGGGAGTCCAATGAGCAGTACTTC. The J gene is TRBJ2-5, the V gene TRBV5-1, with a tentative D call TRBD2 (6 bases). V was trimmed by 0 bases and J by 11 bases, leaving 26 bases between them. The germline V gene has CDR1 SGHRS and CDR2 YFSETQ. The CDR3 consists of 17 residues.

J is TRBJ2-2 and V is TRBV2, with D possibly being TRBD1 (5 bases). The CDR3 covers 13 residues. V lost 7 bases, J lost 3 bases, and 9 bases lay in between. Looked up from germline, CDR1 is SNHLY and CDR2 is FYNNEI. The CDR3 DNA is TGTGCCAGCAAGGGGATGGACACCGGGGAGCTGTTTTTT. It is translated as CASKGMDTGELFF.

This clonotype was observed a handful of times. The chain employs TRBV12-3 or TRBV12-4 and TRBJ2-5, with 7 positions matching TRBD2. CDR3 length: 13 amino acids. V was pared by 3 bases and J by 6 bases, with 4 bases of the junction left unmatched. The CDR3 nucleotides read TGTGCCAGCAGTTTGGGAGGGGAAAAGACCCAGTACTTC. This codes for CASSLGGEKTQYF.

This chain uses TRBV6-2 or TRBV6-3 with TRBJ1-2; a possible D gene is TRBD1 (5 bases). The germline V and J ends were trimmed by 7 bases and 4 bases, with 13 bases remaining between them. Germline CDR1 and CDR2: MNHEY and SVGEGT. The CDR3 consists of 13 residues. The CDR3 nucleotides are TGTGCCAGCACCGTCGGACATATCTATGGCTACACCTTC. Translation: CASTVGHIYGYTF.

The CDR3 DNA sequence: TGTGCCAGCAGTGAGCTTACAGGGTCTGGGGCCAACGTCCTGACTTTC. It codes for CASSELTGSGANVLTF. This chain connects TRBV6-1 to TRBJ2-6, with D possibly matching TRBD1 (6 bases). V was cut by 3 bases and J by 1 base, with 10 bases left in between. The CDR3 is made up of 16 amino acids. From germline, CDR1 is MNHNS and CDR2 SASEGT.

The table lists this clonotype with a few counts. J is TRBJ2-7 and V is TRBV7-9, with 10 bases matching TRBD2. Germline V gives CDR1 SEHNR, CDR2 FQNEAQ (reference sequence). This CDR3 comprises 17 residues. V lost 4 bases, J lost 4 bases, and 13 bases stayed unmatched. CDR3 bases: TGTGCCAGCAGCTCCCTGGGCAGCGGGAGGGAATATTACGAGCAGTACTTC. Amino acids: CASSSLGSGREYYEQYF.

This clonotype was detected once. This rearrangement joins TRBV4-2 to TRBJ2-1; perhaps D is TRBD1 or TRBD2 (8 bases each). The CDR3 is 20 residues long. V was clipped by 6 bases and J by 5 bases, with 32 bases between them. Germline V gene sequence: CDR1 LGHNA, CDR2 YNFKEQ. CDR3 sequence (DNA): TGTGCCAGCAGGGAGAGTACAGGGGGACGGGAGGGCCGTGGGCACAATGAGCAGTTCTTC. It encodes CASRESTGGREGRGHNEQFF.

The chain employs TRBV7-8 and TRBJ1-4; TRBD1 is a possible D gene (5 bases). The CDR3 spans 18 residues. The germline V gene encodes CDR1 SGHVS and CDR2 FQNEAQ. V lost 0 bases, J lost 0 bases, and 14 bases lay in between. In DNA, the CDR3 is TGTGCCAGCAGCTTAGCCAGGGTCCCGATGGCAACTAATGAAAAACTGTTTTTT. Amino acids: CASSLARVPMATNEKLFF.

V and J are TRBV20-1 and TRBJ1-1; D is unclear. CDR1 and CDR2 (germline): DFQATT, SNEGSKA (reference sequence). CDR3 length: 15 amino acids. V shed 5 bases and J shed 0 bases, with 16 bases lying between them. The CDR3 DNA is TGCAGTGCTCCGAGTGGAGACTCCGTGAACACTGAAGCTTTCTTT. It is translated as CSAPSGDSVNTEAFF.

This clonotype was observed a single time. The genes are TRBV28 and TRBJ2-1, with D tentatively TRBD2 (6 bases). The length of the CDR3 is 16 residues. The ends were cut back, 3 bases at V and 7 bases at J, with 19 bases in the middle. CDR1 is MDHEN and CDR2 is SYDVKM in the germline V gene. The CDR3 DNA reads as TGTGCCAGCAGTTTCTCCATCCGGGAGAGTGGAAATGAGCAGTTCTTC. Its translation is CASSFSIRESGNEQFF.

In its sample, this clonotype was seen a few times. J is TRBJ2-3 and V is TRBV20-1, with TRBD1 matching over 8 bases. Germline trimming cut 2 bases from V and 1 base from J; bases unmatched to any gene: 8. CDR1 DFQATT and CDR2 SNEGSKA come from the germline V gene (reference sequence). This CDR3 region has 16 residues. The CDR3 bases are TGCAGTGCTAGAAGGACAGGGTTTAGTGGCACAGATACGCAGTATTTT. This translates into CSARRTGFSGTDTQYF.

This clonotype was seen at least ten times. The chain is built from TRBV27 and TRBJ2-7, with D perhaps assigned TRBD1 or TRBD2 (5 bases each). Trimming took 7 bases from V and 4 from J, leaving 17 bases between them. The length of the CDR3 is 14 residues. Germline V gene data show CDR1 as MNHEY and CDR2 as SMNVEV (reference sequence). CDR3 sequence: CASTRGQGRYEQYF. The CDR3 DNA sequence: TGTGCCAGCACAAGAGGGCAGGGTCGGTACGAGCAGTACTTC.

The chain links TRBV24-1 to TRBJ2-1, with 9 bases identical to TRBD2. J was trimmed by 8 bases and V by 5 bases; bases with no gene match: 6. In germline, CDR1 is KGHDR, CDR2 SFDVKD. The CDR3 is 14 residues long. CDR3 nucleotides: TGTGCCACCAGTGGGGCGGGAGGGCCGCATGAGCAGTTCTTC. Protein product: CATSGAGGPHEQFF.

Note on this clonotype: Since a much larger clone is just one base distant, this may be a read error. The V call is TRBV29-1, the J call TRBJ2-1; no definite D call. The CDR3 is 11 residues long. The germline CDR1 and CDR2 sequences are SQVTM and ANQGSEA. V lost 7 bases to trimming and J lost 13 bases, with 17 bases between them. The CDR3 sequence is CSARVEETQFF. CDR3 coding DNA: TGCAGCGCAAGGGTGGAAGAGACCCAGTTCTTC.

The chain joins TRBV12-3 or TRBV12-4 to TRBJ1-1; no clear D. Trimming removed 5 bases from V and 3 bases from J, with 13 bases in between. The CDR3 loop spans 14 amino acids. The CDR3 protein is CASSGRERDTEAFF. The CDR3 nucleotides read TGTGCCAGCAGTGGAAGGGAAAGGGACACTGAAGCTTTCTTT.

DNA for the CDR3: TGTGCCAGCAGTTTCCGGACTAGCGGGCGCTATATAGCCAAAAACATTCAGTACTTC. Amino acid sequence: CASSFRTSGRYIAKNIQYF. V and J are TRBV27 and TRBJ2-4; 11 bases fit TRBD2. The germline V gene encodes CDR1 MNHEY and CDR2 SMNVEV (reference sequence). The CDR3 totals 19 residues. Unmatched junction bases numbered 10, after V lost 3 bases and J lost 0 bases.

In its sample, this clonotype was seen a few times. V is TRBV6-5 and J is TRBJ2-1; 9 positions agree with TRBD2. From germline, CDR1 is MNHEY and CDR2 SVGAGI. This CDR3 region has 16 residues. The trim removed 5 bases at V and 5 bases at J, leaving 10 bases unmatched. Here the CDR3 DNA reads TGTGCCAGCAGTCCCCTAGCGGGAAGCACCCACAATGAGCAGTTCTTC. Protein product: CASSPLAGSTHNEQFF.

This clonotype occurred a few times. This chain connects TRBV28 to TRBJ2-3; TRBD2 agrees at 11 bases. This CDR3 region has 16 residues. Germline CDR1 reads MDHEN; CDR2 reads SYDVKM. V trimming: 6 bases; J trimming: 4 bases; junction bases outside the gene matches: 9. In DNA, the CDR3 is TGTGCCAGCAGGCCCGGGACTAGCGGACATCCAGATACGCAGTATTTT. It yields the protein CASRPGTSGHPDTQYF.

This rearrangement joins TRBV5-6 to TRBJ2-4; TRBD2 matches at 14 bases. The DNA end is a closer match to TRBJ2-7, so the J assignment may be wrong. The CDR3 contains 16 residues. Germline lookup yields CDR1 SGHDT and CDR2 YYEEEE. CDR3 coding DNA: TGTGCCAGCAGCCAAGGGACTAGCGGGAGCTACTACGAGCAGTACTTC. Its translation: CASSQGTSGSYYEQYF.

This clonotype was observed a handful of times. V and J are TRBV18 and TRBJ1-5; 9 nucleotides align to TRBD1. The CDR3 consists of 17 residues. Germline lookup yields CDR1 KGHSH and CDR2 LQKENI. J was trimmed by 6 bases and V by 4 bases; bases with no gene match: 13. For the CDR3, the DNA is TGTGCCAGCTCACTACGTGGCGGACAGGGGCTAGGTCAGCCCCAGCATTTT. This sequence encodes CASSLRGGQGLGQPQHF.